These 23 T cell receptor beta chains came from one sample sequenced in a study of T cell repertoires in cytomegalovirus infection. TCRdb independently ran MiXCR on the reads; one entry per CDR3 protein. Here the sample spans around 350,000 distinct CDR3 sequences, over 15% being singletons. The material sequenced was PBMCs. The receptors derive from a human donor in good health (CMV status not recorded). Some clones in this sample may be carry-over from other donors' samples.

The V call is TRBV5-4, the J call TRBJ2-7, with 8 positions matching TRBD2. Germline V gene lookup returns CDR1 SGHNT and CDR2 YYREEE (reference sequence). CDR3 length: 15 residues. V lost 4 bases to trimming and J lost 3 bases; unmatched junction nucleotides: 9. As DNA, the CDR3 is TGTGCCAGCAGCAAAGATAGCGGGATCTTCTACGAGCAGTACTTC. It encodes CASSKDSGIFYEQYF.

A few counts support this clonotype. This chain links TRBV7-9 with TRBJ2-7; 12 bases are a match to TRBD1. Per germline, CDR1 SEHNR and CDR2 FQNEAQ (reference sequence). The ends lost 5 bases at V and 5 bases at J; junction bases unmatched: 4. The CDR3 spans 14 residues. CDR3 nucleotides: TGTGCCAGCAGCCGGGGACAGGGGGCCCACGAGCAGTACTTC. This codes for CASSRGQGAHEQYF.

Comment on this clonotype: A much larger clone differs from this one at a single base, so this may be a read error. The conserved final phenylalanine or tryptophan is absent from the CDR3, which likely points to a read error. Written as DNA, the CDR3 is TGTGCCAAAAAGGATCGCGGACAAGATACGCAGTATTCT. Amino acid sequence: CAKKDRGQDTQYS. V gene TRBV19 combines with J gene TRBJ2-3; weak D call: TRBD1 (5 bases). This CDR3 comprises 13 residues. From germline, CDR1 is LNHDA and CDR2 SQIVND (reference sequence). V was cut by 10 bases and J by 5 bases, with 16 bases left in between.

The chain couples TRBV19 to TRBJ1-1, with a possible D match to TRBD1 (6 bases). Germline loops: CDR1 LNHDA, CDR2 SQIVND (reference sequence). Trimming removed 7 bases from V and 7 bases from J, with 25 bases in between. The length of the CDR3 is 16 residues. Here the CDR3 reads CASTPWGAIGPDEAFF. CDR3 nucleotide sequence: TGTGCCAGTACTCCCTGGGGGGCGATAGGGCCCGATGAAGCTTTCTTT.

This clonotype was recorded many times. The chain joins TRBV7-2 to TRBJ2-3; D unresolved. Germline lookup yields CDR1 SGHTA and CDR2 FQGNSA. The CDR3 is 15 amino acids. The ends were cut back, 6 bases at V and 5 bases at J, with 18 bases in the middle. The CDR3 loop reads CASSPMDRVIDTQYF. CDR3 sequence (DNA): TGTGCCAGCAGTCCTATGGATAGGGTTATAGATACGCAGTATTTT.

The chain combines TRBV4-1 with TRBJ2-5; D is unclear. Germline-derived CDR1 and CDR2 are MGHRA and YSYEKL. The CDR3 runs 14 residues. V was trimmed by 1 base and J by 3 bases, leaving 9 bases between them. Here the CDR3 reads CASSQGPLEETQYF. CDR3 nucleotides: TGCGCCAGCAGCCAAGGGCCCCTGGAAGAGACCCAGTACTTC.

This clonotype was picked up many times. The rearrangement links TRBV7-8 to TRBJ2-3; 9 bases align to TRBD2. Looked up from germline, CDR1 is SGHVS and CDR2 is FQNEAQ. Losses at the gene ends were 0 bases for V and 2 bases for J; bases not matched to a gene: 3. This CDR3 is 16 amino acids long. This CDR3 is CASSLAPGLATDTQYF. CDR3 sequence (DNA): TGTGCCAGCAGCTTAGCCCCGGGACTAGCCACAGATACGCAGTATTTT.

This clonotype was seen only once. Compared with germline, one end of the junction differs, possibly owing to a read error. This chain uses TRBV20-1 with TRBJ1-5; no definite D call. CDR1 and CDR2 (germline): DFQATT, SNEGSKA (reference sequence). The CDR3 is 14 amino acids. CDR3 sequence: CSAVRSAGDQHQHF. The CDR3, as DNA: TGCAGTGCTGTTCGGTCCGCCGGCGATCAGCACCAGCATTTT.

This clonotype was seen ten or more times. The genes are TRBV7-2 and TRBJ1-2; unclear D gene. The CDR3 is 13 residues long. V shed 4 bases and J shed 7 bases, with 13 bases lying between them. Germline V CDR1 and CDR2: SGHTA, FQGNSA. CDR3 protein: CASSYNPQGGYTF. CDR3 in DNA: TGTGCCAGCAGCTACAACCCCCAAGGTGGCTACACCTTC.

This clonotype showed up just a few times. The V call is TRBV14, the J call TRBJ2-3, with 7 bases aligning to TRBD1. This CDR3 region has 13 residues. CDR1 SGHDN and CDR2 FVKESK come from the germline V gene. The trim removed 6 bases at V and 9 bases at J, leaving 9 bases unmatched. The CDR3 DNA is TGTGCCAGCAGTCCAAGTACAGGGGACACGCAGTATTTT. Protein sequence: CASSPSTGDTQYF.

This clonotype came up a few times. The J gene is TRBJ1-5, the V gene TRBV20-1; tentative D call: TRBD1 (5 bases). Trimming pared 0 bases from V and 8 bases from J, leaving 14 bases between. The CDR3 is 14 amino acids. The V gene's germline CDR1 is DFQATT and CDR2 SNEGSKA (reference sequence). The CDR3 loop reads CSARDRDGYEPQHF. The CDR3 DNA follows: TGCAGTGCTAGAGATCGGGACGGTTATGAGCCCCAGCATTTT.

This clonotype showed up just a few times. The V gene is TRBV6-5, the J gene TRBJ2-3, with 10 bases matching TRBD2. This CDR3 has 14 residues. The germline gives CDR1 MNHEY, CDR2 SVGAGI. With 10 bases clipped from V and 8 bases from J, the junction kept 12 bases outside the gene matches. The CDR3 region has the DNA TGTGCCACCACGACCGGGCTAGCGGGGGTTACGCAGTATTTT. Protein product: CATTTGLAGVTQYF.

The sample holds many counts of this clonotype. CDR3 DNA: TGTGCCAGCAGCGAGGGGACTGAAGCTTTCTTT. Protein: CASSEGTEAFF. This chain joins TRBV2 and TRBJ1-1, with D tentatively TRBD1 (5 bases). The CDR3 covers 11 residues. Trimming took 6 bases from V and 5 from J, leaving 7 bases between them. Germline V lookup: CDR1 SNHLY, CDR2 FYNNEI.

The chain has TRBV28 and TRBJ1-3; no clear D. The CDR3 totals 14 residues. V was clipped by 3 bases and J by 8 bases, with 14 bases between them. Germline V CDR1 and CDR2: MDHEN, SYDVKM. The CDR3 spells CASSFRVGSDTIYF. As DNA, the CDR3 is TGTGCCAGCAGTTTTAGGGTTGGTTCGGACACCATATATTTT.

This rearrangement joins TRBV5-4 to TRBJ1-3; TRBD1 matches 7 bases. The V gene's germline CDR1 is SGHNT and CDR2 YYREEE (reference sequence). There are 15 residues in the CDR3. V was pared by 4 bases and J by 1 base, with 5 bases of the junction left unmatched. The CDR3 coding sequence is TGTGCCAGCAGCCCAACAGGGGAGTCTGGAAACACCATATATTTT. It specifies CASSPTGESGNTIYF.

The chain carries TRBV20-1 and TRBJ1-2, with 7 positions matching TRBD1. This CDR3 has 12 amino acids. V was clipped by 5 bases and J by 4 bases; unmatched bases: 4. Germline V gene data show CDR1 as DFQATT and CDR2 as SNEGSKA (reference sequence). For the CDR3, the DNA is TGCAGTGCTTCCGGGACAGCCTATGGCTACACCTTC. The encoded protein is CSASGTAYGYTF.

V is TRBV20-1 and J is TRBJ1-5; TRBD1 matches 8 bases. Unmatched junction bases numbered 3, after V lost 5 bases and J lost 0 bases. There are 14 residues in the CDR3. Germline assignment: CDR1 DFQATT and CDR2 SNEGSKA (reference sequence). In DNA form, the CDR3 reads TGCAGTGCTGGACAGGGATATAGCAATCAGCCCCAGCATTTT. It translates to CSAGQGYSNQPQHF.

This clonotype was counted many times. The V and J genes are TRBV28 and TRBJ2-1, with 7 bases aligning to TRBD1. The CDR3 sequence is 14 residues long. The germline gives CDR1 MDHEN, CDR2 SYDVKM. V lost 5 bases, J lost 8 bases, and 9 bases stayed unmatched. CDR3 bases: TGTGCCAGCAGTACCCCGACAGGGTCCGATGAGCAGTTCTTC. It is translated as CASSTPTGSDEQFF. Drawing the rest from reference TRBV28 and TRBJ2-1, the complete variable domain is DVKVTQSSRYLVKRTGEKVFLECVQDMDHENMFWYRQDPGLGLRLIYFSYDVKMKEKGDIPEGYSVSREKKERFSLILESASTNQTSMYLCASSTPTGSDEQFFGPGTRLTVL.

This clonotype was seen only a few times. Here the CDR3 reads CASSISVRHSNQPQHF. The CDR3 DNA reads TGTGCCAGTAGTATTTCGGTCAGGCATAGCAATCAGCCCCAGCATTTT. The rearrangement links TRBV19 to TRBJ1-5; D gene unclear. The CDR3 loop spans 16 amino acids. CDR1 and CDR2 (germline): LNHDA, SQIVND (reference sequence). Trimming shortened V by 3 bases and J by 0 bases, and 12 bases separated the two germline ends.

The V and J genes are TRBV12-3 or TRBV12-4 and TRBJ2-1, with 10 bases aligning to TRBD2. The J call may be wrong; the DNA end is better matched by TRBJ2-7. The CDR3 runs 15 residues. CDR3 sequence: CASSPSSGGYNEQYF. The CDR3 nucleotides are TGTGCCAGCAGTCCCTCTAGCGGGGGCTACAATGAGCAGTACTTC.

A word on this clonotype: This may be a read error, as it is one base from a much larger clone. This chain joins TRBV20-1 and TRBJ2-5; 7 nucleotides align to TRBD1. CDR3 length: 14 amino acids. The germline V gene encodes CDR1 DFQATT and CDR2 SNEGSKA (reference sequence). CDR3 loop: CSATPTGDQETQSF. As DNA, the CDR3 is TGCAGTGCTACGCCAACAGGGGATCAAGAGACCCAGTCCTTC.

In its sample, this clonotype was seen once. This chain joins TRBV20-1 and TRBJ2-1, with 7 positions matching TRBD2. CDR1 and CDR2 (germline): DFQATT, SNEGSKA (reference sequence). J lost 8 bases, V lost 0 bases, and 10 bases had no gene match. The CDR3 runs to 15 residues. The CDR3 DNA is TGCAGTGCTAGAGATATAGCGGGTCCCTTCGATGAGCAGTTCTTC. It specifies CSARDIAGPFDEQFF.

The rearrangement joins TRBV7-2 to TRBJ2-3; the match to TRBD1 covers 7 bases. The germline CDR1 and CDR2 sequences are SGHTA and FQGNSA. The V segment lost 5 bases and the J segment 7 bases; nucleotides outside the gene matches: 18. This CDR3 region has 17 residues. This CDR3 is CASSHSSGTVAPHTQYF. For the CDR3, the DNA is TGTGCCAGCAGCCATTCCTCCGGGACAGTAGCTCCGCATACGCAGTATTTT.